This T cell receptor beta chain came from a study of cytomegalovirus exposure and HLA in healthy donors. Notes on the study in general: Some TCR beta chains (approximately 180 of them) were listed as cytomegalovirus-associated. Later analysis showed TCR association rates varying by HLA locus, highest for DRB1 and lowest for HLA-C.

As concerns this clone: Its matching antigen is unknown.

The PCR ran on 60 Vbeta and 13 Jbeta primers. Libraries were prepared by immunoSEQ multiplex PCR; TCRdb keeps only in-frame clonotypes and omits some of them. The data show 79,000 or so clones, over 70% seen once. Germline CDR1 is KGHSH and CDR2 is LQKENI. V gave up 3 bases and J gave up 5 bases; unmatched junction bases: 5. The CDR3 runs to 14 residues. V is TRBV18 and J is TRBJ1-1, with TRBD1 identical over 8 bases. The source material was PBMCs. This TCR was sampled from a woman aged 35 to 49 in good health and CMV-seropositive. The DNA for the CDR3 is TGTGCCAGCTCACCGGGACAGGTAGGGACTGAAGCTTTCTTT. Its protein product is CASSPGQVGTEAFF.